This T cell receptor (beta chain) is drawn from a study of blood T cell repertoires in COVID-19. Across the study: Researchers got acute and convalescent COVID-19 samples from the United States, Italy and Spain. In each case, the material was cDNA or gDNA derived from T cells, B-cell-depleted T cells, or PBMCs.

Original methodology: By means of reference gene primer amplification, nucleated cell counts were estimated. Assay used: immunoSEQ multiplex PCR; TCRdb lists only in-frame clones, some missing. That table supplies the V and J calls and clone size; D and trimming were determined from the DNA. The table includes approximately 210,000 clones, over 75% detected once. Trimming pared 0 bases from V and 6 bases from J, leaving 10 bases between. This CDR3 has 14 amino acids. Germline lookup yields CDR1 SGDLS and CDR2 YYNGEE. Sequencing was done on a sample of peripheral blood. V gene TRBV9 combines with J gene TRBJ2-1; a weak D match, TRBD2 (6 bases). The clonotype was recovered from a woman aged 40-49 years with acute or convalescent COVID-19. The CDR3 here is CASSVATSSNEQFF. In nucleotides, the CDR3 is TGTGCCAGCAGCGTAGCTACTAGCAGCAATGAGCAGTTCTTC.